This TCR beta chain derives from a study of T cells in Graves' hyperthyroidism and ophthalmopathy (dated by TCRdb to about 2019). In the study overall: Peripheral blood samples were taken at the time of initial diagnosis, prior to any treatment. TCR V-J signatures able to tell the groups apart were searched for in a discovery cohort of 95 to 100 patients, of whom around 42 had Graves' ophthalmopathy and roughly 59 had stable Graves' hyperthyroidism. An independent validation cohort of around 19 hyperthyroidism patients and 17 patients who later progressed to ophthalmopathy tested prospective prediction of ophthalmopathy. The 75 to 100 discovery patients were randomly split 7:3 into training and test sets. In more than five Graves' hyperthyroidism patients, the study also compared T-cell repertoires from thyroid tissue with T-cell repertoires from blood. After blood sampling, hyperthyroidism patients were treated with methimazole at a starting dose of 30 mg daily, and ophthalmopathy patients were treated with high-dose intravenous methylprednisolone. According to the paper, TCR Vbeta CDR3 sequencing was carried out on over 130 peripheral blood samples, which came from fewer than 50 ophthalmopathy, some 73 hyperthyroidism and about 17 progressor patients. Study-wide findings and limitations: Most expanded thyroid clonotypes (frequency above 0.001) were also found in blood, which suggests that blood repertoires may mirror thyroid immune responses. Sample size was not statistically predetermined, and investigators were not blinded to group allocation. A model built on a 13 V-J signature distinguished ophthalmopathy from stable hyperthyroidism, reaching 87.88% sensitivity and approximately 81% specificity in cross-validation and 80%/75% in testing. During validation, the model predicted progression to ophthalmopathy a median of roughly six months ahead of onset, with almost 71% sensitivity and less than 85% specificity.

TCR beta CDR3 regions were amplified from RNA transcripts. A first-round RT-PCR of the TCR CDR3 used the HTBI primer set with the Qiagen OneStep RT-PCR kit. A second multiplex PCR round built the libraries, followed by size selection and purification. Libraries were sequenced paired-end with 100 bp reads on an Illumina HiSeq2000. The study's processing was this. Raw data were processed with SOAPnuke, discarding reads with adapters, uncalled bases, mean Phred below 15, or no exact constant-primer or identifier match. High-quality paired reads were merged using COPE v1.2.5, and each unique nucleotide sequence was defined as a clonotype. Clonotypes were aligned to IMGT TRBV, TRBD and TRBJ reference segments using MiTCR v1.1. The analysis was restricted to V-J combinations with a frequency above 0.0001, which together covered roughly 99% of the repertoires. The TCS score was defined as F50 (clonal expansion) divided by E x V (chaos), with BLOSUM62-based TCRdist calculated between CDR3 peptides within each V-J. Welch's t-statistics and random forest reduced 500 to 650 V-J features to about 13, which were used in a naive Bayes classifier (R e1071). The Morisita-Horn index was used to measure how similar the thyroid and blood repertoires were. TCRdb reprocessed the public reads (quality trimming at Q25 with fastp, clone calling with MiXCR) and kept in-frame beta chains. Records with the same CDR3 protein are collapsed into one entry carrying the most frequent genes and DNA. It is TCRdb's table, rather than the study itself, that gives the V and J calls and clone size. The sample table shows around 700,000 distinct CDR3 sequences, and 35% are seen once. The biggest ten clones account for less than 40% of the sample.

This clonotype came up many times. Its specific antigen is unknown. The record has no base qualities; no much larger clone is one base away. From its cysteine to its phenylalanine, the CDR3 spans 13 amino acids. Of the read, only the CDR3 DNA is kept; its 39 bases are in frame from base 1. Between the V and J ends, shortened by 8 bases and 3 bases respectively, the junction contains 9 bases. The germline V gene yields KGHDR for CDR1 and SFDVKD for CDR2. Graves' hyperthyroidism was defined as stable when no progression to ophthalmopathy occurred over 18 months of follow-up. Hyperthyroidism patients were aged 18 to 65 years and newly diagnosed, with disease duration of less than 2 months. Any patient with an uncontrolled infection, another autoimmune disease, pregnancy or lactation was excluded. Clinical symptoms, serum thyroxine and TRAb, thyroid ultrasound, and orbital computed tomography formed the basis for the diagnoses. PBMCs were isolated from more than 9 ml of fresh peripheral blood by Ficoll-Paque density gradient centrifugation. Trizol reagent was used to extract total RNA, and RNA quality was then checked on an Agilent 2100 Bioanalyzer.

The rearranged chain carries TRBV24-1 and TRBJ1-4; too little of a D gene remains to name it. Sequenced: blood. The receptor's source is a woman between 40 and 50 years old with Graves' hyperthyroidism. The sequenced DNA: TGTGCCACCATGGGAGAGGCTAATGAAAAACTGTTTTTT. It specifies CATMGEANEKLFF.